A single sample is the source of the 30 T cell receptor beta chains below, sequenced in a study of blood T cell repertoires in COVID-19 (dated by TCRdb to between 2020 and 2021). Preparation of the library involved the immunoSEQ multiplex PCR assay. The table comes from immuneACCESS by way of TCRdb, which keeps in-frame sequences with V and J called. Part of the clones is missing from these tables; in studies checked, under half for an unresolved V gene and the rest for unknown reasons. The sample table records a few hundred thousand clones; approximately 80% of these occur just once. The ten top clones hold 8% to 9.5% of the sample. Sequencing used peripheral blood. These TCRs come from a human donor in a cohort sampled during active COVID-19.

The gene calls are TRBV27 and TRBJ1-6; D is unresolved. V lost 5 bases and J lost 9, with 14 bases in between. CDR3 length equals 14 residues. Germline V gene data show CDR1 as MNHEY and CDR2 as SMNVEV (reference sequence). As DNA, the CDR3 is TGTGCCAGCAGTCTAAGCGGAGGGATTTCACCCCTCCACTTT. As protein: CASSLSGGISPLHF.

The table lists this clone with a count of one. The V and J genes are TRBV27 and TRBJ1-3; tentatively, D is TRBD1 (6 bases). V lost 8 bases to trimming and J lost 0 bases, with 14 bases between them. Per the germline V gene, CDR1 is MNHEY and CDR2 is SMNVEV (reference sequence). The CDR3 covers 15 residues. The CDR3 loop is CASRRGASSGNTIYF. CDR3 coding DNA: TGTGCCAGCCGCCGGGGGGCTAGCTCTGGAAACACCATATATTTT.

The chain has TRBV3-1 (or the pseudogene TRBV3-2) and TRBJ2-3; 10 bases fit TRBD2. This CDR3 region has 15 residues. Germline V CDR1 and CDR2: LGHDT, YNNKEL (reference sequence). V was pared by 6 bases and J by 1 base, with 4 bases of the junction left unmatched. The CDR3 loop is CASSHSGGRTDTQYF. The CDR3 DNA is TGTGCCAGCAGTCATAGCGGGGGGCGCACAGATACGCAGTATTTT.

This rearrangement joins TRBV6-5 to TRBJ2-5; TRBD1 matches at 9 bases. The CDR3 is made up of 14 amino acids. V lost 7 bases and J lost 4; bases outside the gene matches: 7. From germline, CDR1 is MNHEY and CDR2 SVGAGI. The CDR3 nucleotides read TGTGCCAGCACCAAGGACAGGGGAGTAGAGACCCAGTACTTC. It encodes CASTKDRGVETQYF.

This chain uses TRBV19 with TRBJ1-1; D unresolved. V was pared by 6 bases and J by 10 bases, with 18 bases between. The CDR3 runs to 13 residues. The germline gives CDR1 LNHDA, CDR2 SQIVND (reference sequence). The CDR3 sequence is CASRQRVGEGAFF. CDR3 sequence (DNA): TGTGCCAGTAGACAAAGGGTAGGAGAGGGAGCTTTCTTT.

J is TRBJ1-2 and V is TRBV5-1; TRBD1 matches at 9 bases. The V and J ends lost 0 bases and 4 bases, in that order; junction bases with no gene match: 1. Germline V gene sequence: CDR1 SGHRS, CDR2 YFSETQ. The CDR3 consists of 14 residues. CDR3 loop: CASSLGGQGYGYTF. DNA for the CDR3: TGCGCCAGCAGCTTGGGGGGACAGGGCTATGGCTACACCTTC.

This clone was recorded only once. The chain links TRBV11-2 to TRBJ2-4, with TRBD2 matching 11 bases. Germline V gene lookup returns CDR1 SGHAT and CDR2 FQNNGV. The CDR3 has 19 residues. V trimming: 5 bases; J trimming: 0 bases; junction bases outside the gene matches: 12. The chain's CDR3 is CASSQLGLAGGLAKNIQYF. The CDR3 nucleotides are TGTGCCAGCAGCCAGTTGGGGCTAGCGGGAGGTTTAGCCAAAAACATTCAGTACTTC.

V usage is TRBV5-1 and J usage is TRBJ2-1; 9 bases match TRBD1. Germline loops: CDR1 SGHRS, CDR2 YFSETQ. V lost 5 bases, J lost 8 bases, and 2 bases stayed unmatched. There are 12 residues in the CDR3. The CDR3 reads CASRGQGYEQFF. In nucleotides, the CDR3 is TGCGCCAGCAGGGGACAGGGCTATGAGCAGTTCTTC.

The chain links TRBV10-3 to TRBJ1-6, with D possibly being TRBD1 (5 bases). The V end was cut by 6 bases, the J end by 9 bases, with 12 bases between. Germline CDR1 is ENHRY and CDR2 is SYGVKD. The CDR3 is 13 amino acids. In DNA form, the CDR3 reads TGTGCCATCAGGGGGGGGGATGCTTCACCCCTCCACTTT. This translates into CAIRGGDASPLHF.

The V and J genes are TRBV6-5 and TRBJ2-1; 8 bases agree with TRBD1. CDR1 and CDR2 from the germline V gene are MNHEY and SVGAGI. The CDR3 is made up of 15 amino acids. V lost 6 bases, J lost 7 bases, and 11 bases stayed unmatched. CDR3 nucleotides: TGTGCCAGCAGCCGAGACAGGGGCGGATATAATGAGCAGTTCTTC. The encoded protein is CASSRDRGGYNEQFF.

V gene TRBV4-1 combines with J gene TRBJ1-6; maybe TRBD1 (6 bases). CDR3 length equals 16 residues. The germline V and J ends were trimmed by 4 bases and 5 bases, with 15 bases remaining between them. The V gene's germline CDR1 is MGHRA and CDR2 YSYEKL. In DNA, the CDR3 is TGCGCCAGCAGCCTGGGGACATCAGCAGATAATTCACCCCTCCACTTT. It codes for CASSLGTSADNSPLHF.

This clone was seen only a few times. The genes are TRBV28 and TRBJ2-7; 8 bases agree with TRBD2. V was clipped by 5 bases and J by 4 bases; unmatched bases: 7. Looked up from germline, CDR1 is MDHEN and CDR2 is SYDVKM. There are 14 residues in the CDR3. For the CDR3, the DNA is TGTGCCAGCAGTCCCGCGGGGGGCTTTTACGAGCAGTACTTC. It yields the protein CASSPAGGFYEQYF.

V is TRBV19 and J is TRBJ2-7; 9 positions agree with TRBD1. The J segment lost 5 bases and the V segment lost 3 bases, leaving 8 bases of the junction unmatched. This CDR3 has 15 residues. Germline V lookup: CDR1 LNHDA, CDR2 SQIVND (reference sequence). The CDR3 sequence: CASSIGGQGYNEQYF. CDR3 nucleotide sequence: TGTGCCAGTAGTATCGGAGGACAGGGGTACAACGAGCAGTACTTC.

The gene calls are TRBV5-6 and TRBJ2-7, with D maybe TRBD1 (5 bases). Germline-derived CDR1 and CDR2 are SGHDT and YYEEEE. V lost 2 bases to trimming and J lost 1 base, with 7 bases between them. This CDR3 is 13 amino acids long. CDR3 DNA sequence: TGTGCCAGCAGCTTTTCAGGGTCCTACGAGCAGTACTTC. Residues: CASSFSGSYEQYF.

This clone has only one observation. This chain connects TRBV5-1 to TRBJ2-1, with a possible D match to TRBD2 (6 bases). This CDR3 has 14 residues. Trimming stripped 8 bases from V and 2 bases from J, with 14 bases between. Germline loops: CDR1 SGHRS, CDR2 YFSETQ. DNA of the CDR3: TGCGCCAGTACGGGGGAACTCACCTACAATGAGCAGTTCTTC. Protein: CASTGELTYNEQFF.

Regarding this clone: A read error may account for a junction end that differs from germline. The CDR3 region is CASSLVAGTSGYTGELFF. CDR3 in DNA: TGTGCTAGCAGCTTAGTGGCCGGGACTAGCGGGTACACCGGGGAGCTGTTTTTT. This chain links TRBV7-7 with TRBJ2-2, with 12 bases lining up with TRBD2. Germline CDR1 SSHAT, CDR2 FNYEAQ (reference sequence). The CDR3 totals 18 residues.

The V gene is TRBV12-3 or TRBV12-4, the J gene TRBJ2-3, with D hard to call. Trimming took 4 bases from V and 6 from J, leaving 8 bases between them. The length of the CDR3 is 12 residues. CDR3 sequence reads: CASSYVLDTQYF. In DNA form, the CDR3 reads TGTGCCAGCAGTTACGTACTGGATACGCAGTATTTT.

The V and J genes are TRBV3-1 (or the pseudogene TRBV3-2) and TRBJ1-5, with 8 nucleotides matching TRBD1. V was pared by 5 bases and J by 3 bases, with 3 bases of the junction left unmatched. CDR3 size: 14 residues. Per the germline V gene, CDR1 is LGHDT and CDR2 is YNNKEL (reference sequence). The CDR3 DNA reads as TGTGCCAGCAGCTGGACAGGGAACAATCAGCCCCAGCATTTT. Its protein is CASSWTGNNQPQHF.

V gene TRBV5-6 combines with J gene TRBJ2-4; tentative D call: TRBD2 (7 bases). The germline CDR1 and CDR2 sequences are SGHDT and YYEEEE. V lost 1 base and J lost 7, with 15 bases in between. The CDR3 sequence is 15 residues long. CDR3 amino acids: CASSLYGGQVNIQYF. CDR3 sequence (DNA): TGTGCCAGCAGCTTGTACGGGGGGCAGGTGAACATTCAGTACTTC.

This clone appeared once. V usage is TRBV4-1 and J usage is TRBJ1-3, with D perhaps matching TRBD1 (6 bases). There are 16 residues in the CDR3. Germline V gene sequence: CDR1 MGHRA, CDR2 YSYEKL. Trimming removed 4 bases at V and 0 bases at J, with 13 bases between. CDR3 sequence reads: CASSPGAGVSGNTIYF. The CDR3 nucleotides read TGCGCCAGCAGCCCAGGGGCGGGAGTCTCTGGAAACACCATATATTTT.

The chain links TRBV27 to TRBJ2-2; a possible D gene is TRBD1 (5 bases). Looked up from germline, CDR1 is MNHEY and CDR2 is SMNVEV (reference sequence). V lost 7 bases and J 6 bases, leaving 24 bases between the germline ends. The CDR3 totals 17 residues. CDR3 sequence reads: CASNALSVAGPAGELFF. CDR3 nucleotides: TGTGCCAGCAACGCACTCTCCGTGGCAGGGCCGGCCGGGGAGCTGTTTTTT.

V and J are TRBV10-2 and TRBJ2-7; 12 bases match TRBD2. This CDR3 has 15 amino acids. Germline V CDR1 and CDR2: WSHSY, SAAADI. V shed 6 bases, J shed 5 bases, and the junction held 8 bases outside the gene matches. CDR3 sequence: CASSGLAGFPHEQYF. The CDR3 DNA is TGCGCCAGCAGCGGACTAGCGGGATTCCCGCACGAGCAGTACTTC.

V gene TRBV4-2 combines with J gene TRBJ2-7, with 11 bases lining up with TRBD2. Germline CDR1 reads LGHNA; CDR2 reads YNFKEQ. V shed 0 bases, J shed 5 bases, and the junction held 3 bases outside the gene matches. This CDR3 has 15 amino acids. The CDR3 DNA reads as TGTGCCAGCAGCCAAGATTTACTAGCGGGAGACGAGCAGTACTTC. Translating gives CASSQDLLAGDEQYF.

This clone showed up just once. The J gene is TRBJ1-4, the V gene TRBV4-3; D is perhaps TRBD1 (5 bases). V lost 4 bases, J lost 8 bases, and 23 bases lay in between. The germline V gene encodes CDR1 LGHNA and CDR2 YSLEER. The CDR3 is made up of 17 amino acids. CDR3 amino acids: CASSPYSSADSYEKLFF. The CDR3 region has the DNA TGCGCCAGCAGCCCCTACTCCAGCGCTGACAGTTACGAAAAACTGTTTTTT.

The rearrangement links TRBV12-3 or TRBV12-4 to TRBJ2-1, with D uncertain. Deletions cut 6 bases from V and 3 bases from J, with 9 bases between. The CDR3 length is 13 residues. The CDR3 is CASSPLGYNEQFF. In nucleotides, the CDR3 is TGTGCCAGCAGCCCACTCGGCTACAATGAGCAGTTCTTC.

This clone was seen only a few times. The chain uses TRBV5-4 and TRBJ1-5; possible D gene TRBD1, 6 bases. The CDR3 runs 12 residues. Germline CDR1 is SGHNT and CDR2 is YYREEE (reference sequence). V was trimmed by 2 bases and J by 7 bases, leaving 7 bases between them. CDR3 DNA sequence: TGTGCCAGCAGCTTACAGGGCCAGCCCCAGCATTTT. It translates to CASSLQGQPQHF.

V is TRBV4-2 and J is TRBJ1-1; 7 bases agree with TRBD1. Trimming at V came to 0 bases and at J to 4 bases, leaving 8 bases not matched to a gene. CDR1 and CDR2 (germline): LGHNA, YNFKEQ. This CDR3 has 16 residues. The CDR3 DNA reads as TGTGCCAGCAGCCAAGAATCAACAGGGGCTCGCACTGAAGCTTTCTTT. This codes for CASSQESTGARTEAFF.

The chain has TRBV5-6 and TRBJ1-1; no clear D. V lost 3 bases, J lost 0 bases, and 12 bases lay in between. This CDR3 region has 15 residues. Germline-derived CDR1 and CDR2 are SGHDT and YYEEEE. The CDR3 nucleotides read TGTGCCAGCAGCTCCCCCGGTTTGGTGAACACTGAAGCTTTCTTT. It encodes CASSSPGLVNTEAFF.

Regarding this clone: A much larger clone differs from this one at a single base, so this may be a read error. Other DNA sequences within the sample encode an identical CDR3. V is TRBV9 and J is TRBJ2-1; 10 nucleotides line up with TRBD2. From germline, CDR1 is SGDLS and CDR2 YYNGEE. The CDR3 is made up of 16 amino acids. The CDR3, as DNA: TGTGCCAGTAGCGTAGAAGCGGGAGGGCGCATAAATGAGCAGTTCTTC. This gives the protein CASSVEAGGRINEQFF.

The rearrangement joins TRBV7-2 to TRBJ1-3, with D maybe TRBD1 (6 bases). Germline CDR1 and CDR2: SGHTA and FQGNSA. V lost 1 base and J 2 bases, leaving 9 bases between the germline ends. CDR3 size: 15 residues. Here the CDR3 reads CASSLGGTTGNTIYF. DNA for the CDR3: TGTGCCAGCAGCTTAGGAGGGACAACTGGAAACACCATATATTTT.